This TCR beta chain was found in a study of post-analysis software for immune sequencing data (dated by TCRdb to about 2015). For the wider study: Relapsing-remitting, secondary progressive and progressive-relapsing multiple sclerosis were recorded as disease courses, and subtype annotation was lacking for some patients. The patient repertoires were set against roughly eleven previously published healthy control repertoires from donors whose ages ranged from 6 to 25 years. A subset of samples was prepared in parallel using single-end sample barcoding, then pooled and co-amplified after Illumina adapter ligation. The investigation overall reported the following: The control group was slightly older than the multiple sclerosis patient group. Multiple sclerosis patients had significantly lower normalized Chao1 diversity than controls, a result that suggests substantial peripheral T-cell clonal expansion. Strong co-clustering of samples prepared in the same batch was shown by direct clustering with F measure, prompting a batch-effect correction.

Concerning this clonotype: Its cognate antigen has yet to be identified. No base-level quality is on record; no much larger clone is a single base apart.

The protocol used for the library was PCR. The sample was run on an Illumina HiSeq 2500. To reduce PCR and sequencing biases, unique molecular identifiers were built into the TCR beta cDNA libraries. Roughly 0.5 million cDNA molecules were obtained per 1 to 10 million input T cells, so each molecule approximated one T cell. Patient libraries were prepared and sequenced with the same protocol used for the earlier healthy control dataset. Samples belonging to the same batch were prepared together, multiplexed and sequenced on a shared HiSeq lane. The original methods were these. MIGEC was used to process the raw barcoded reads, and molecular identifier groups with only a single read were discarded before consensus assembly and CDR3 extraction. Clonotype tables were post-analysed with VDJtools, and diversity was normalized by down-sampling all datasets to the smallest sample size. Repertoire overlap clustering matched CDR3 amino acid but not nucleotide sequences to correct batch-related cross-sample contamination. TCRdb ran its own pipeline on the public reads, namely fastp trimming at Q25 and MiXCR clone calling, and kept in-frame beta chains. Each entry is one CDR3 protein sequence, shown with its most common DNA and genes. These V and J calls derive from TCRdb rather than the authors' analysis. The sample table shows roughly 800,000 distinct CDR3 sequences, and approximately 53% are seen once. Clones ranked in the top ten supply around 4.5% of the sample.

To demonstrate the VDJtools post-analysis software, TCR beta repertoires were profiled from the peripheral blood of more than 10 young patients with multiple sclerosis. The multiple sclerosis patients were children and adolescents between about 6 and 16 years of age. Sequenced: blood. This sequence was found in a girl between 5 and 17 years old with multiple sclerosis.

The CDR3 region has the sequence CASSLFEGVQFF. The DNA sequence is TGTGCCAGCAGCTTGTTCGAGGGAGTCCAGTTCTTC. This receptor chain uses TRBV7-6 and TRBJ2-1, with a tentative D gene TRBD2 over 5 matching bases. From the cysteine up to the phenylalanine, the CDR3 has a length of 12 residues. Just the 36-base CDR3 DNA is kept, in frame starting at base 1. V loses 3 bases of germline sequence and J loses 13 bases, and the interval between the two ends is 13 bases. According to the germline V gene, CDR1 reads SGHVS and CDR2 reads FNYEAQ. The reference TRBV7-6 and TRBJ2-1 proteins fill in what lies around the CDR3, so the full variable domain reads GAGVSQSPRYKVTKRGQDVALRCDPISGHVSLYWYRQALGQGPEFLTYFNYEAQQDKSGLPNDRFSAERPEGSISTLTIQRTEQRDSAMYRCASSLFEGVQFFGPGTRLTVL.